These T cell receptor beta chains were read from a single sample in a study of neurological immune-mediated disorders. TCRdb processed the 5' RACE reads anew with MiXCR; each CDR3 protein has one entry. Altogether 65,000 to 75,000 distinct CDR3 sequences are present, more than 4.5% being singletons, with the ten largest covering 5.6%. The sample consisted of PBMCs. The receptors here all came from a human donor with multiple sclerosis. The donor label of this sample is uncertain. Both conserved end residues are part of each CDR3. The order of the fields is D gene, clone size, V gene, J gene, CDR3 protein, CDR3 DNA. A D gene is named only where the DNA matches it firmly. Clone size is shown for a subset of rows, as once, few, many or a class of expanded clone.

d_gene: TRBD2; abundance: many; v_gene: TRBV5-1; j_gene: TRBJ2-2; CDR3aa: CASSGRSGGAQGELFF; CDR3nt: TGCGCCAGCAGCGGACGTAGCGGGGGGGCGCAAGGGGAGCTGTTTTTT
d_gene: TRBD1; abundance: many; v_gene: TRBV5-1; j_gene: TRBJ1-1; CDR3aa: CASSLRTGVLASEAFF; CDR3nt: TGCGCCAGCAGCCTCCGGACAGGGGTCTTAGCATCTGAAGCTTTCTTT
d_gene: NA; abundance: few; v_gene: TRBV9; j_gene: TRBJ2-2; CDR3aa: CASSVTSGHYTGELFF; CDR3nt: TGTGCCAGCAGCGTAACTTCGGGACACTATACCGGGGAGCTGTTTTTT
d_gene: NA; abundance: many; v_gene: TRBV5-1; j_gene: TRBJ2-7; CDR3aa: CASSSMRGDYEQYF; CDR3nt: TGCGCCAGCAGCTCGATGAGGGGGGATTACGAGCAGTACTTC
d_gene: TRBD1; abundance: many; v_gene: TRBV5-1; j_gene: TRBJ2-5; CDR3aa: CASSLQGIQETQYF; CDR3nt: TGCGCCAGCAGCTTACAGGGGATCCAAGAGACCCAGTACTTC
d_gene: NA; abundance: many; v_gene: TRBV3-1; j_gene: TRBJ1-2; CDR3aa: CASMGAANYGYTF; CDR3nt: TGTGCCAGCATGGGGGCGGCTAACTATGGCTACACCTTC
d_gene: TRBD2; abundance: many; v_gene: TRBV5-1; j_gene: TRBJ2-3; CDR3aa: CASSLAGLAGTDTQYF; CDR3nt: TGCGCCAGCAGCTTGGCCGGACTAGCCGGCACAGATACGCAGTATTTT
d_gene: TRBD1; abundance: few; v_gene: TRBV6-1; j_gene: TRBJ2-1; CDR3aa: CASQRQGESEQFF; CDR3nt: TGTGCCAGCCAACGACAGGGGGAGAGTGAGCAGTTCTTC
d_gene: NA; abundance: many; v_gene: TRBV5-1; j_gene: TRBJ2-7; CDR3aa: CASSFFPGNEQYF; CDR3nt: TGCGCCAGCAGCTTTTTCCCAGGGAACGAGCAGTACTTC
d_gene: NA; abundance: many; v_gene: TRBV13; j_gene: TRBJ2-1; CDR3aa: CASSPSDRSYNEQFF; CDR3nt: TGTGCCAGCAGCCCCTCCGATCGCTCCTACAATGAGCAGTTCTTC
d_gene: NA; abundance: many; v_gene: TRBV11-2; j_gene: TRBJ2-3; CDR3aa: CASSPAVRDTQYF; CDR3nt: TGTGCCAGCAGCCCCGCCGTTCGGGATACGCAGTATTTT
d_gene: TRBD1; abundance: many; v_gene: TRBV20-1; j_gene: TRBJ1-1; CDR3aa: CSAQNPGQMNTEAFF; CDR3nt: TGCAGTGCCCAAAACCCGGGACAGATGAACACTGAAGCTTTCTTT
d_gene: TRBD2; abundance: many; v_gene: TRBV12-3/TRBV12-4; j_gene: TRBJ2-1; CDR3aa: CASSLLAGTYNEQFF; CDR3nt: TGTGCCAGCAGTTTACTAGCGGGGACCTACAATGAGCAGTTCTTC
d_gene: NA; abundance: NA; v_gene: TRBV20-1; j_gene: TRBJ2-1; CDR3aa: CSARDGGAPNNEQFF; CDR3nt: TGCAGTGCTAGAGATGGAGGGGCCCCCAACAATGAGCAGTTCTTC
d_gene: NA; abundance: many; v_gene: TRBV29-1; j_gene: TRBJ1-2; CDR3aa: CSVGSGFYGYTF; CDR3nt: TGCAGCGTTGGAAGCGGATTCTATGGCTACACCTTC
d_gene: TRBD1; abundance: many; v_gene: TRBV2; j_gene: TRBJ2-3; CDR3aa: CASSADRVEDTQYF; CDR3nt: TGTGCCAGCAGCGCCGACAGGGTGGAAGATACGCAGTATTTT
d_gene: NA; abundance: few; v_gene: TRBV20-1; j_gene: TRBJ1-5; CDR3aa: CSAGYRNQPQHF; CDR3nt: TGCAGTGCTGGCTACAGAAATCAGCCCCAGCATTTT
d_gene: TRBD1; abundance: many; v_gene: TRBV20-1; j_gene: TRBJ1-5; CDR3aa: CSALDRDQPQHF; CDR3nt: TGCAGTGCGCTGGACAGGGATCAGCCCCAGCATTTT
d_gene: NA; abundance: many; v_gene: TRBV9; j_gene: TRBJ2-1; CDR3aa: CASSARLGAAVYEQFF; CDR3nt: TGTGCCAGCAGCGCCCGTCTGGGGGCGGCGGTCTATGAGCAGTTCTTC
d_gene: NA; abundance: many; v_gene: TRBV10-3; j_gene: TRBJ1-4; CDR3aa: CATQGDEKLFF; CDR3nt: TGTGCCACACAAGGGGATGAAAAACTGTTTTTT
d_gene: NA; abundance: many; v_gene: TRBV15; j_gene: TRBJ1-5; CDR3aa: CATSRDQGAEQPQHF; CDR3nt: TGTGCCACCAGCAGAGATCAAGGGGCCGAGCAGCCCCAGCATTTT
d_gene: TRBD1; abundance: many; v_gene: TRBV9; j_gene: TRBJ2-2; CDR3aa: CASSVGVGTGKTGELFF; CDR3nt: TGTGCCAGCAGCGTAGGGGTCGGGACAGGGAAGACCGGGGAGCTGTTTTTT
d_gene: NA; abundance: many; v_gene: TRBV5-1; j_gene: TRBJ2-7; CDR3aa: CASSLAAVDYEQYF; CDR3nt: TGCGCCAGCAGCTTGGCCGCCGTGGACTACGAGCAGTACTTC
d_gene: NA; abundance: NA; v_gene: TRBV7-8; j_gene: TRBJ1-3; CDR3aa: CASSLVQGAYSGNTIYF; CDR3nt: TGTGCCAGCAGCTTAGTTCAGGGCGCCTACTCTGGAAACACCATATATTTT
d_gene: TRBD1; abundance: NA; v_gene: TRBV5-5; j_gene: TRBJ2-6; CDR3aa: CASSPDRGGPGANVLTF; CDR3nt: TGTGCCAGCAGCCCTGACAGGGGAGGACCTGGGGCCAACGTCCTGACTTTC
d_gene: TRBD2; abundance: many; v_gene: TRBV10-3; j_gene: TRBJ2-5; CDR3aa: CAISGRGSSGGQTQYF; CDR3nt: TGTGCCATCAGCGGCAGAGGGTCTAGCGGGGGACAGACCCAGTACTTC
d_gene: TRBD2; abundance: many; v_gene: TRBV10-3; j_gene: TRBJ2-1; CDR3aa: CATTLAGGNEQFF; CDR3nt: TGTGCCACCACCTTAGCGGGGGGAAATGAGCAGTTCTTC
d_gene: TRBD1; abundance: NA; v_gene: TRBV7-9; j_gene: TRBJ1-1; CDR3aa: CASSLWSRDRGLTEAFF; CDR3nt: TGTGCCAGCAGCTTATGGTCCCGGGACAGGGGGCTCACTGAAGCTTTCTTT
d_gene: NA; abundance: many; v_gene: TRBV24-1; j_gene: TRBJ1-1; CDR3aa: CATMVDDRGVVAFF; CDR3nt: TGTGCCACCATGGTCGACGACCGTGGGGTTGTAGCTTTCTTT
d_gene: TRBD1; abundance: many; v_gene: TRBV9; j_gene: TRBJ1-2; CDR3aa: CASSAGGQGQYYGYTF; CDR3nt: TGTGCCAGCTCAGCGGGGGGACAGGGCCAATACTATGGCTACACCTTC
d_gene: NA; abundance: many; v_gene: TRBV18; j_gene: TRBJ2-5; CDR3aa: CASSLLGIETQYF; CDR3nt: TGTGCCAGCTCACTCCTGGGCATAGAGACCCAGTACTTC
d_gene: TRBD2; abundance: many; v_gene: TRBV5-1; j_gene: TRBJ2-7; CDR3aa: CASSKTSGGDYEQYF; CDR3nt: TGCGCCAGCAGCAAGACTAGCGGGGGTGACTACGAGCAGTACTTC
d_gene: NA; abundance: many; v_gene: TRBV5-1; j_gene: TRBJ1-2; CDR3aa: CASSPGQSADYGYTF; CDR3nt: TGCGCCAGCAGCCCCGGACAGTCGGCAGACTATGGCTACACCTTC
d_gene: NA; abundance: many; v_gene: TRBV12-3/TRBV12-4; j_gene: TRBJ2-7; CDR3aa: CASSLRDGSYEQYF; CDR3nt: TGTGCCAGCAGTTTACGGGACGGCTCCTACGAGCAGTACTTC
d_gene: NA; abundance: many; v_gene: TRBV6-5; j_gene: TRBJ1-1; CDR3aa: CASSYSMYTEAFF; CDR3nt: TGTGCCAGCAGTTACTCGATGTACACTGAAGCTTTCTTT
d_gene: NA; abundance: many; v_gene: TRBV4-1; j_gene: TRBJ2-1; CDR3aa: CASSRSPGSSSQFF; CDR3nt: TGCGCCAGCAGCCGCTCCCCGGGGAGTAGTTCGCAGTTCTTC
d_gene: NA; abundance: many; v_gene: TRBV12-3/TRBV12-4; j_gene: TRBJ2-1; CDR3aa: CASESQGNEQFF; CDR3nt: TGTGCCAGCGAATCGCAGGGTAATGAGCAGTTCTTC
d_gene: NA; abundance: many; v_gene: TRBV5-1; j_gene: TRBJ1-3; CDR3aa: CASSYASSGNTIYF; CDR3nt: TGCGCCAGCAGTTATGCGTCCTCTGGAAACACCATATATTTT
d_gene: NA; abundance: many; v_gene: TRBV11-3; j_gene: TRBJ1-1; CDR3aa: CASSFSGGISLDTEAFF; CDR3nt: TGTGCCAGCAGCTTTTCGGGGGGAATAAGCCTGGACACTGAAGCTTTCTTT
d_gene: TRBD2; abundance: many; v_gene: TRBV3-1; j_gene: TRBJ2-5; CDR3aa: CASSQDRTSGGQGETQYF; CDR3nt: TGTGCCAGCAGCCAAGATCGGACTAGCGGGGGCCAAGGGGAGACCCAGTACTTC
d_gene: NA; abundance: many; v_gene: TRBV29-1; j_gene: TRBJ1-1; CDR3aa: CSVAVSENTEAFF; CDR3nt: TGCAGCGTTGCGGTCAGTGAGAACACTGAAGCTTTCTTT
d_gene: NA; abundance: many; v_gene: TRBV6-6; j_gene: TRBJ2-6; CDR3aa: CASSTPGANVLTF; CDR3nt: TGTGCCAGCAGCACCCCTGGGGCCAACGTCCTGACTTTC
d_gene: NA; abundance: NA; v_gene: TRBV27; j_gene: TRBJ1-6; CDR3aa: CASSTFGGNSPLHF; CDR3nt: TGTGCCAGCAGTACGTTCGGGGGAAATTCACCCCTCCACTTT
d_gene: NA; abundance: many; v_gene: TRBV20-1; j_gene: TRBJ2-5; CDR3aa: CSARDRLGWETQYF; CDR3nt: TGCAGTGCTCGAGACAGGCTAGGATGGGAGACCCAGTACTTC
d_gene: NA; abundance: many; v_gene: TRBV3-1; j_gene: TRBJ2-1; CDR3aa: CASSQRGGEQFF; CDR3nt: TGTGCCAGCAGCCAAAGGGGTGGTGAGCAGTTCTTC
d_gene: TRBD2; abundance: many; v_gene: TRBV10-3; j_gene: TRBJ2-1; CDR3aa: CAISEIAGGNGEQFF; CDR3nt: TGTGCCATCAGTGAAATAGCGGGGGGTAACGGTGAGCAGTTCTTC
d_gene: TRBD2; abundance: NA; v_gene: TRBV18; j_gene: TRBJ2-1; CDR3aa: CASSPLSGGVSYNEQFF; CDR3nt: TGTGCCAGCTCACCCCTTAGCGGGGGCGTCTCCTACAATGAGCAGTTCTTC